The rows below give T cell receptor beta chains drawn from one sample of a study of cytomegalovirus exposure and HLA in healthy donors. The data were produced by immunoSEQ multiplex PCR, yet TCRdb's version contains in-frame clones alone and is incomplete. The sample has about 120,000 clones, roughly 8.6% seen once. The sample consisted of PBMCs. The source of these receptors is a woman in her thirties or forties in good health and CMV-seropositive. CDR3s include the opening cysteine and the closing phenylalanine or tryptophan. A D gene is named only where the DNA matches it firmly.

J: TRBJ1-2; length: 15; V: TRBV18; D: TRBD1; CDR3: CASSRSGTGPYGYTF
J: TRBJ1-5; length: 16; V: TRBV7-8; D: NA; CDR3: CASSPSQRYSNQPQHF
J: TRBJ2-1; length: 15; V: TRBV19; D: NA; CDR3: CASMGPGGTYNEQFF
J: TRBJ1-3; length: 11; V: TRBV6-5; D: NA; CDR3: CASSYRDTIYF
J: TRBJ2-2; length: 15; V: TRBV5-1; D: TRBD1; CDR3: CASSLATGSTGELFF
J: TRBJ1-1; length: 14; V: TRBV7-8; D: TRBD1; CDR3: CASSLVDRGIEAFF
J: TRBJ2-7; length: 11; V: TRBV28; D: NA; CDR3: CASSLTYEQYF
J: TRBJ2-1; length: 15; V: TRBV6-1; D: NA; CDR3: CASSEQPREYNEQFF
J: TRBJ2-6; length: 18; V: TRBV4-1; D: NA; CDR3: CASSLKMQGLAGANVLTF
J: TRBJ1-5; length: 16; V: TRBV19; D: TRBD1; CDR3: CASSKQDRGSNQPQHF
J: TRBJ1-2; length: 15; V: TRBV6-5; D: TRBD1; CDR3: CASRHERTGVKGYTF
J: TRBJ1-5; length: 16; V: TRBV19; D: NA; CDR3: CASSISGPSSNQPQHF
J: TRBJ1-5; length: 14; V: TRBV10-3; D: TRBD1; CDR3: CAIGRDRNNQPQHF
J: TRBJ2-2; length: 14; V: TRBV19; D: TRBD1; CDR3: CASLDRGVTGELFF
J: TRBJ1-1; length: 14; V: TRBV2; D: NA; CDR3: CASSERQGPFEAFF
J: TRBJ2-7; length: 13; V: TRBV29-1; D: NA; CDR3: CSVGSQGSHEQYF
J: TRBJ2-5; length: 16; V: TRBV2; D: TRBD2; CDR3: CASSQGLAGAGETQYF
J: TRBJ1-4; length: 11; V: TRBV20-1; D: NA; CDR3: CSAVAEEKLFF
J: TRBJ2-1; length: 16; V: TRBV19; D: TRBD1; CDR3: CASRHTGSQGGHEQFF
J: TRBJ2-7; length: 16; V: TRBV5-1; D: NA; CDR3: CASSWRDPRSSYEQYF
J: TRBJ2-5; length: 14; V: TRBV6-5; D: NA; CDR3: CASSYEGHRETQYF
J: TRBJ2-5; length: 16; V: TRBV5-1; D: NA; CDR3: CASSLGGGVTQETQYF
J: TRBJ2-6; length: 15; V: TRBV7-3; D: TRBD1; CDR3: CASSPQGTGANVLTF
J: TRBJ2-1; length: 11; V: TRBV5-4; D: NA; CDR3: CASSLGGEQFF
J: TRBJ1-4; length: 15; V: TRBV15; D: NA; CDR3: CATSLIQGAYEKLFF
J: TRBJ2-1; length: 14; V: TRBV19; D: NA; CDR3: CASSGQNLYNEQFF
J: TRBJ2-3; length: 15; V: TRBV2; D: NA; CDR3: CASRLGTQGTDTQYF
J: TRBJ1-1; length: 15; V: TRBV18; D: NA; CDR3: CASSSRNRENTEAFF
J: TRBJ1-2; length: 12; V: TRBV30; D: NA; CDR3: CAWSVSAYGYTF
J: TRBJ1-2; length: 15; V: TRBV10-3; D: TRBD1; CDR3: CAISESTGDDYGYTF
J: TRBJ2-3; length: 17; V: TRBV4-1; D: NA; CDR3: CASSQGATRGARDTQYF
J: TRBJ2-7; length: 13; V: TRBV18; D: NA; CDR3: CASSPPPPGEQYF
J: TRBJ2-1; length: 12; V: TRBV15; D: NA; CDR3: CATSRDRQGQFF
J: TRBJ2-7; length: 15; V: TRBV5-1; D: NA; CDR3: CASSLAQGNFYEQYF
J: TRBJ1-6; length: 13; V: TRBV5-4; D: NA; CDR3: CASSLDSNSPLHF
J: TRBJ1-1; length: 14; V: TRBV5-8; D: NA; CDR3: CASSLQGVGTEAFF
J: TRBJ1-1; length: 16; V: TRBV4-1; D: NA; CDR3: CASSQEGAGYNTEAFF
J: TRBJ2-1; length: 11; V: TRBV27; D: NA; CDR3: CASMTVNEQFF
J: TRBJ2-7; length: 18; V: TRBV4-2; D: TRBD2; CDR3: CASSQGASGGKSSYEQYF
J: TRBJ2-7; length: 14; V: TRBV5-6; D: TRBD1; CDR3: CASSLVGGRDEQYF
J: TRBJ2-1; length: 16; V: TRBV11-3; D: NA; CDR3: CASSLDLGGLDNEQFF
J: TRBJ1-5; length: 13; V: TRBV30; D: NA; CDR3: CAWSVGGDQPQHF
J: TRBJ1-6; length: 15; V: TRBV9; D: TRBD1; CDR3: CASSGGQGFNSPLHF
J: TRBJ1-3; length: 16; V: TRBV5-1; D: TRBD1; CDR3: CASSLADRGSGNTIYF
J: TRBJ2-2; length: 17; V: TRBV11-2; D: TRBD2; CDR3: CASSLDSQRGTAGELFF
J: NA; length: 12; V: TRBV30; D: NA; CDR3: CAWSFLSYEQYF
J: TRBJ2-2; length: 17; V: TRBV5-1; D: NA; CDR3: CASSLMMSGVNTGELFF
J: TRBJ1-2; length: 11; V: TRBV29-1; D: TRBD1; CDR3: CSAGTGGGYTF
J: TRBJ1-5; length: 14; V: TRBV30; D: NA; CDR3: CAWSVGQANQPQHF
J: TRBJ2-7; length: 15; V: TRBV5-1; D: TRBD1; CDR3: CASSLVGRGSYEQYF
J: TRBJ1-1; length: 15; V: TRBV28; D: NA; CDR3: CASSTGGRFYTEAFF
J: TRBJ2-7; length: 14; V: TRBV10-1; D: NA; CDR3: CASSFGGGSYEQYF
J: TRBJ1-4; length: 16; V: TRBV5-4; D: TRBD1; CDR3: CASSFGQGVTNEKLFF
J: TRBJ1-1; length: 16; V: TRBV5-1; D: NA; CDR3: CASSLVGSIPNTEAFF
J: TRBJ1-1; length: 12; V: TRBV15; D: NA; CDR3: CATSTTGLEAFF
J: TRBJ2-5; length: 14; V: TRBV30; D: NA; CDR3: CAWSGGGGQETQYF
J: TRBJ1-1; length: 13; V: TRBV4-1; D: NA; CDR3: CASSQGGNTEAFF